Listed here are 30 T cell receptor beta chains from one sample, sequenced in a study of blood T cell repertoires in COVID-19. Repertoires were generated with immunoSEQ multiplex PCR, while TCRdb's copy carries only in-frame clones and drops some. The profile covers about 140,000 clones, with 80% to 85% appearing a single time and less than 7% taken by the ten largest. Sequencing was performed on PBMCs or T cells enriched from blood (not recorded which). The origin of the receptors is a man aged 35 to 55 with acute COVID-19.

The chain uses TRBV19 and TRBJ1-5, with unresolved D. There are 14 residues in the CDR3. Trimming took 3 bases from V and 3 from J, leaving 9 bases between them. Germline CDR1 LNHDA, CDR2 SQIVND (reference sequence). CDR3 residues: CASSISAFNQPQHF. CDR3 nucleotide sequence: TGTGCCAGTAGTATTTCAGCGTTCAATCAGCCCCAGCATTTT.

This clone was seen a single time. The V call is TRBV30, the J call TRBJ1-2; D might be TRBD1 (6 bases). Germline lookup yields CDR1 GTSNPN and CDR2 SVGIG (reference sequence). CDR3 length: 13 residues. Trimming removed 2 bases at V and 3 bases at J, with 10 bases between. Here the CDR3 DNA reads TGTGCCTGGAGTCAGGACAGAGACTATGGCTACACCTTC. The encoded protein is CAWSQDRDYGYTF.

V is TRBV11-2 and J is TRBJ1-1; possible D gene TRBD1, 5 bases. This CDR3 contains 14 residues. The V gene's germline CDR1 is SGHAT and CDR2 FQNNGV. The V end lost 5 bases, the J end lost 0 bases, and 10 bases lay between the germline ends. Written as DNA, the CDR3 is TGTGCCAGCAGCCCGCGGACAATGAACACTGAAGCTTTCTTT. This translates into CASSPRTMNTEAFF.

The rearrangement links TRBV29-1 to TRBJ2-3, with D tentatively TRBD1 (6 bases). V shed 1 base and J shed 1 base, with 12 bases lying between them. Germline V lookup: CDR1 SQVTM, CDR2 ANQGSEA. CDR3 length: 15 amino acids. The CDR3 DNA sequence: TGCAGCGTTGAAGGCAGGGGTGGGCGCACAGATACGCAGTATTTT. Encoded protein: CSVEGRGGRTDTQYF.

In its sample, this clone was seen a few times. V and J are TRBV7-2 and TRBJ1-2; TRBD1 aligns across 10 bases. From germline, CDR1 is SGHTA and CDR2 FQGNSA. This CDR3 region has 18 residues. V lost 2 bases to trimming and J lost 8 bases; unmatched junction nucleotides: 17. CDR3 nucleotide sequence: TGTGCCAGCAGCTTATGGGGGTTCGGGGACAGGGGTTTGAGAGGCTACACCTTC. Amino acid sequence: CASSLWGFGDRGLRGYTF.

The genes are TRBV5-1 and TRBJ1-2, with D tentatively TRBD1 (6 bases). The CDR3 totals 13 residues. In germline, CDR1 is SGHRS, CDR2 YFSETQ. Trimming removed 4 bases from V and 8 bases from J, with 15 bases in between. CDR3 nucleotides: TGCGCCAGCAGCCCGGGTGGGGGCGGAGGCTACACCTTC. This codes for CASSPGGGGGYTF.

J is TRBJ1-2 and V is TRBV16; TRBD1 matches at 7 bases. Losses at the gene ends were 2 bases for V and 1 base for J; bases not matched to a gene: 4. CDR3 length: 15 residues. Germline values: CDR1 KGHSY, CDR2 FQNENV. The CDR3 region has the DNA TGTGCCAGCAGCCAAGGGACAGCCCTTAACTATGGCTACACCTTC. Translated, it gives CASSQGTALNYGYTF.

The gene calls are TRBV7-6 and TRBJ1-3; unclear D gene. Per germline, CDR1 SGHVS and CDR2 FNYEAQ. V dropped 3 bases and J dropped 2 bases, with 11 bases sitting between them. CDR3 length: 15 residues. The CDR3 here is CASSLTAGTGNTIYF. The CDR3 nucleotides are TGTGCCAGCAGCTTGACCGCGGGTACTGGAAACACCATATATTTT.

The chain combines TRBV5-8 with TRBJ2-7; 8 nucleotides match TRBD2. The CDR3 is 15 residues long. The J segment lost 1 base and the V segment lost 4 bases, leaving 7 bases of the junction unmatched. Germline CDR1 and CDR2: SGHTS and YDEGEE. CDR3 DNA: TGTGCCAGCAGCGACGGACTAGCAGAATCCTACGAGCAGTACTTC. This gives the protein CASSDGLAESYEQYF.

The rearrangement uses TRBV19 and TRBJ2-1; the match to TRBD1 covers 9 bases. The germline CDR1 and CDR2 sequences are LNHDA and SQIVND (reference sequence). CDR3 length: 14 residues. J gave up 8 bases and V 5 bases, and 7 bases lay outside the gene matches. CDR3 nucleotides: TGTGCCAGTAGTGAACAGGGGGCTCGTTATGAGCAGTTCTTC. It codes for CASSEQGARYEQFF.

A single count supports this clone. DNA of the CDR3: TGCGCCACTCGTTCGCAGGTTAGAGATACGCAGTATTTT. As protein: CATRSQVRDTQYF. The chain links TRBV5-1 to TRBJ2-3; D remains unclear. Germline V gene data show CDR1 as SGHRS and CDR2 as YFSETQ. V gave up 9 bases and J gave up 5 bases, with 16 bases separating them. This CDR3 region has 13 residues.

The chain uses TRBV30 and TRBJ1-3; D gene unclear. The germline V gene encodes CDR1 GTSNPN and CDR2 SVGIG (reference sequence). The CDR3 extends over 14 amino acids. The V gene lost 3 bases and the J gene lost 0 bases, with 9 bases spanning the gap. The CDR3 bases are TGTGCCTGGAGGCCACAGATCTCTGGAAACACCATATATTTT. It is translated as CAWRPQISGNTIYF.

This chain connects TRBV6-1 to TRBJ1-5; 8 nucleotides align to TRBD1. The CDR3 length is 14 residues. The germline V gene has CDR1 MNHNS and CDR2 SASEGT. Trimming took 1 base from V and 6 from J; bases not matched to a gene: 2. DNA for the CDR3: TGTGCCAGCAGTGAAGGCAGGGGGCGTCAGCCCCAGCATTTT. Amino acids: CASSEGRGRQPQHF.

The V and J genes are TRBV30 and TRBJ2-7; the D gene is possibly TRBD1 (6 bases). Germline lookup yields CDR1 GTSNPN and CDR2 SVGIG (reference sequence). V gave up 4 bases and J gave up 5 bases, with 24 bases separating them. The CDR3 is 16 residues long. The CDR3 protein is CAWTKKLQGGFDEQYF. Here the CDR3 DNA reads TGTGCCTGGACGAAGAAACTACAGGGCGGGTTCGACGAGCAGTACTTC.

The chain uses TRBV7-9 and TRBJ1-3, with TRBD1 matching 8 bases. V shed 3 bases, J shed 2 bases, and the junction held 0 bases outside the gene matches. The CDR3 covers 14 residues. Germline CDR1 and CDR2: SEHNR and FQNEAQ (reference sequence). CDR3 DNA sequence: TGTGCCAGCAGCTTGGGACAGGCTGGAAACACCATATATTTT. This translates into CASSLGQAGNTIYF.

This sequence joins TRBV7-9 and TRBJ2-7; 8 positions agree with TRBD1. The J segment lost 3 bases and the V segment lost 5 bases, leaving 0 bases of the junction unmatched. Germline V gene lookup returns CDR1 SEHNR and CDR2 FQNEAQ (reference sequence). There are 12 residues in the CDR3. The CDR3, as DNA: TGTGCCAGCAGCGACAGGGGCTACGAGCAGTACTTC. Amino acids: CASSDRGYEQYF.

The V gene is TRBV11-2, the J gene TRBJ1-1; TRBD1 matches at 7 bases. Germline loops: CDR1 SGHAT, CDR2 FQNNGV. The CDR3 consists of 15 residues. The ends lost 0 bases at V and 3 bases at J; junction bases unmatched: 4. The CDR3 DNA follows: TGTGCCAGCAGCTTAGACGGTACAGGGGACACTGAAGCTTTCTTT. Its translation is CASSLDGTGDTEAFF.

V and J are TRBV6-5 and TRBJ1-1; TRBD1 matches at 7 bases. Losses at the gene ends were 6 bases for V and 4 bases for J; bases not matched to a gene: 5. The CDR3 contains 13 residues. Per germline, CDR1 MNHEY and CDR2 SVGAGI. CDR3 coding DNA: TGTGCCAGCAGACTAGGGACAGCCACTGAAGCTTTCTTT. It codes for CASRLGTATEAFF.

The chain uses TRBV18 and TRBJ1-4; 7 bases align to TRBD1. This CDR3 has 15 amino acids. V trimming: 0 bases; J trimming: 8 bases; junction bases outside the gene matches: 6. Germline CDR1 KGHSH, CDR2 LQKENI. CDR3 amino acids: CASSPPPDRAEKLFF. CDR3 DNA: TGTGCCAGCTCACCACCCCCCGACAGGGCCGAAAAACTGTTTTTT.

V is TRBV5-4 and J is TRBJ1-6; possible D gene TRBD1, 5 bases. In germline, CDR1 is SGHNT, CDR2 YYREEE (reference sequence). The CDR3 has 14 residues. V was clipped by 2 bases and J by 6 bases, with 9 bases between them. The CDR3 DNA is TGTGCCAGCAGCTTTGACAGTATTAATTCACCCCTCCACTTT. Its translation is CASSFDSINSPLHF. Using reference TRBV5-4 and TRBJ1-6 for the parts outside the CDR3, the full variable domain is ETGVTQSPTHLIKTRGQQVTLRCSSQSGHNTVSWYQQALGQGPQFIFQYYREEENGRGNFPPRFSGLQFPNYSSELNVNALELDDSALYLCASSFDSINSPLHFGNGTRLTVT.

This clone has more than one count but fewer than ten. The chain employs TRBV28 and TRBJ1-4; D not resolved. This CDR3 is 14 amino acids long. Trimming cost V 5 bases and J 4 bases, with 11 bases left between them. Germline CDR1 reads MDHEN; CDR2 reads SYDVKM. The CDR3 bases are TGTGCCAGCAGTCCTCAAATGAGTAATGAAAAACTGTTTTTT. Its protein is CASSPQMSNEKLFF.

The CDR3 coding sequence is TGCGCCAGCAGTGAGTCGGCGGGGAACACTGAAGCTTTCTTT. Amino acid sequence: CASSESAGNTEAFF. The chain is built from TRBV10-1 and TRBJ1-1; D not certain. V gave up 0 bases and J gave up 1 base, with 6 bases separating them. Germline CDR1 reads WNHNN; CDR2 reads SYGVQD (reference sequence). This CDR3 comprises 14 residues.

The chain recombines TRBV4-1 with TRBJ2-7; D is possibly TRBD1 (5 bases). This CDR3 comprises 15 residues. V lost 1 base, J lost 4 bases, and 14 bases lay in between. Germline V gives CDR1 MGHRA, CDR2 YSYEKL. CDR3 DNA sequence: TGCGCCAGCAGCCAAGCCGCGGCGGACACTTACGAGCAGTACTTC. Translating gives CASSQAAADTYEQYF.

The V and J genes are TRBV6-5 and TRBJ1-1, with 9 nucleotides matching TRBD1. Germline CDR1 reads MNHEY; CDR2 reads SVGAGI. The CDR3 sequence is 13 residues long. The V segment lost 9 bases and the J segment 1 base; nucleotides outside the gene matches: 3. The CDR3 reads CASEDRGNTEAFF. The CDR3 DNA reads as TGTGCCAGTGAGGACAGGGGGAACACTGAAGCTTTCTTT.

CDR3 amino acids: CASSLDTGHNSYEQYF. The CDR3 nucleotides are TGTGCCAGCAGCTTGGATACAGGGCATAACTCCTACGAGCAGTACTTC. The chain employs TRBV5-5 and TRBJ2-7, with a tentative D call TRBD1 (6 bases). The germline V and J ends were trimmed by 0 bases and 0 bases, with 13 bases remaining between them. The CDR3 length is 16 residues. CDR1 is SGHKS, CDR2 YYEKEE, per germline (reference sequence).

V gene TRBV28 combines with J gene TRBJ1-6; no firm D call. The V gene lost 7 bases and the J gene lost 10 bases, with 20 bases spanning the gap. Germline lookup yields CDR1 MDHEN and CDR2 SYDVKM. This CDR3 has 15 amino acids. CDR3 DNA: TGTGCCAGCATTACGGTGGCGCGCAGCAGGTCACCCCTCCACTTT. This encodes CASITVARSRSPLHF. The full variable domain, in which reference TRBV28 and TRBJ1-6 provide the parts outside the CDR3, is DVKVTQSSRYLVKRTGEKVFLECVQDMDHENMFWYRQDPGLGLRLIYFSYDVKMKEKGDIPEGYSVSREKKERFSLILESASTNQTSMYLCASITVARSRSPLHFGNGTRLTVT.

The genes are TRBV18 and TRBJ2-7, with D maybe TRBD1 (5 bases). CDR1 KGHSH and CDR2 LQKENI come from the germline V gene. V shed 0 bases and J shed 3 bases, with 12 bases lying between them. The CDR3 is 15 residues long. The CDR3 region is CASSPPSGQFYEQYF. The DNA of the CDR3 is TGTGCCAGCTCACCACCCTCCGGACAATTCTACGAGCAGTACTTC.

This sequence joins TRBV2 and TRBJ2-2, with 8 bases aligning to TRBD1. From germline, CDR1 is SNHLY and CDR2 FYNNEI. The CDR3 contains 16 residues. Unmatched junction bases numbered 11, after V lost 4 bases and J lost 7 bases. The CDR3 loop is CASSGASSQGGGELFF. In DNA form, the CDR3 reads TGTGCCAGCAGTGGGGCTAGCTCACAGGGGGGCGGGGAGCTGTTTTTT. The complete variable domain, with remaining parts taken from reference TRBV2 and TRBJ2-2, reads EPEVTQTPSHQVTQMGQEVILRCVPISNHLYFYWYRQILGQKVEFLVSFYNNEISEKSEIFDDQFSVERPDGSNFTLKIRSTKLEDSAMYFCASSGASSQGGGELFFGEGSRLTVL.

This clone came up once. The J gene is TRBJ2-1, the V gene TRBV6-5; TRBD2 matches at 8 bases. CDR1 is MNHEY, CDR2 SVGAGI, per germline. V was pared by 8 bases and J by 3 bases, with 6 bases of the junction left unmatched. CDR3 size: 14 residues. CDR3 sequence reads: CASARSGSYNEQFF. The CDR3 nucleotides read TGTGCCAGCGCGCGGAGCGGGAGCTACAATGAGCAGTTCTTC.

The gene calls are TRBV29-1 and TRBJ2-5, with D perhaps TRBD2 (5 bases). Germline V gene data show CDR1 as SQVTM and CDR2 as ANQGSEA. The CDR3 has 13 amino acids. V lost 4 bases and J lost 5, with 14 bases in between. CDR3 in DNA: TGCAGCGTTGGTAGAGGACGCGGGGAGACCCAGTACTTC. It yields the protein CSVGRGRGETQYF.